This section outlines one TCR beta chain sequence together with its context. Per the authors' pipeline: Nucleated cell counts were estimated from reference gene primer amplification. Some clones are missing from TCRdb's copy, which holds only in-frame ones; the method was immunoSEQ multiplex PCR. V, J and clone size are taken as reported in that table, and D and trimming were inferred from the DNA itself. The data hold around 60,000 clones, with 80% to 95% observed a single time. The source of the sample is a study of blood T cell repertoires in COVID-19. Study-level information: Both acute and convalescent COVID-19 samples were obtained from the United States, Italy and Spain. Nucleic acid was either cDNA or gDNA, and it came from T cells, B-cell-depleted T cells, or PBMCs.

The trim removed 5 bases at V and 4 bases at J, leaving 4 bases unmatched. Germline V lookup: CDR1 KGHDR, CDR2 SFDVKD. The CDR3 consists of 14 residues. Sequences were obtained from peripheral blood. The origin of this receptor is a woman older than 75 with active COVID-19. V and J are TRBV24-1 and TRBJ2-1; 7 bases line up with TRBD1. For the CDR3, the DNA is TGTGCCACCAGTGGACAGGGCAGATACAATGAGCAGTTCTTC. Translation: CATSGQGRYNEQFF.